The T cell receptor (beta chain) described here comes from a study of blood T cells in healthy people across ages. The germline V and J ends were trimmed by 4 bases and 2 bases, with 12 bases remaining between them. CDR1 and CDR2 (germline): SNHLY, FYNNEI. CDR3 length: 15 residues. Notes on this clonotype: Its antigen is currently unknown.

Through a sample-barcoded 5' primer and a J-beta primer mix, a second PCR was run for roughly 6 to 11 cycles. TCRdb independently ran MiXCR on the 5' RACE reads; one entry per CDR3 protein. The data contain around 1,700,000 distinct CDR3 sequences, roughly 30% of them seen just once; the ten biggest clones take up roughly 8%. Study outcomes and limitations: Versus aged donors, long-lived donors had higher diversity and more naive CD4+ cells.

The source material was blood. The chain carries TRBV2 and TRBJ1-3; maybe TRBD1 (5 bases). This sequence originates from a woman aged 25 to 39 in good health. The CDR3 region has the DNA TGTGCCAGCAGTGGAAACAGGCCCACTGGAAACACCATATATTTT. Translation gives CASSGNRPTGNTIYF. Based on the CDR3 plus reference TRBV2 and TRBJ1-3, the full variable domain is EPEVTQTPSHQVTQMGQEVILRCVPISNHLYFYWYRQILGQKVEFLVSFYNNEISEKSEIFDDQFSVERPDGSNFTLKIRSTKLEDSAMYFCASSGNRPTGNTIYFGEGSWLTVV.